This TCR beta chain emerged from a study of identical twins. The study, taken as a whole, reports: Fewer insertions characterized abundant cord blood beta clonotypes, whereas memory repertoires showed none. Twins showed weaker excess sharing in their beta out-of-frame sequences.

Germline CDR1 reads SGHDN; CDR2 reads FVKESK. Trimming took off 0 bases at V and 7 bases at J, with 9 bases between the two ends. This CDR3 contains 13 residues. At least ten counts were recorded for this clonotype. No antigen is known for it. There were only healthy Caucasians among the donors. Template switching introduced a universal primer site, and the cDNA bore unique molecular identifiers. TCRdb processed the 5' RACE reads anew with MiXCR; each CDR3 protein has one entry. The data hold roughly 1.6 million distinct CDR3 sequences, with about 30% observed a single time. The J gene is TRBJ1-2, the V gene TRBV14, with no clear D. Input material: cord blood. This clonotype was obtained from a newborn girl in good health. This chain's CDR3 is CASSQDRRVGYTF. The CDR3 bases are TGTGCCAGCAGCCAAGATAGGAGGGTTGGCTACACCTTC.